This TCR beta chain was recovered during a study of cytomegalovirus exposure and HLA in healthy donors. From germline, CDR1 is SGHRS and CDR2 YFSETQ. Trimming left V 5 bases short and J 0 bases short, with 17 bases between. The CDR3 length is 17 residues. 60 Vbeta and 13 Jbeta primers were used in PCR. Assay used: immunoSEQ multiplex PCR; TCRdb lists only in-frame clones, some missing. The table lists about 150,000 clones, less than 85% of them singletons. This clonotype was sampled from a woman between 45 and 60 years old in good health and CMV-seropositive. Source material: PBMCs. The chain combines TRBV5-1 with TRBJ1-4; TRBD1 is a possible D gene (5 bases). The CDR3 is CASRGQGAYSTNEKLFF. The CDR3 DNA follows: TGCGCCAGCAGGGGCCAGGGCGCCTATTCAACTAATGAAAAACTGTTTTTT.